Reported below is one T cell receptor (beta chain). Its antigen is currently unknown. This specimen belongs to a study of cytomegalovirus exposure and HLA in healthy donors. Study in general: An earlier analysis found 100 million or so unique TCR beta sequences from around 180 million T cells.

This donor's CMV serostatus went unrecorded. Broader study findings: An analysis was carried out at a later point. It showed that HLA-associated TCR beta chains were more clonally expanded than equally common non-associated chains.

The PCR had 60 Vbeta and 13 Jbeta primers. Clones were sequenced by immunoSEQ multiplex PCR, and TCRdb holds only the in-frame ones, with some missing. Here the sample spans 100,000 to 150,000 clones, around 73% being singletons. The sequence was collected from a human donor in good health. Sequenced input: PBMCs.

The CDR3 sequence is CASSPAPSREQYF. CDR3 DNA: TGTGCCAGCAGCCCCGCCCCTAGCCGCGAGCAGTACTTC. The chain has TRBV7-7 and TRBJ2-7; D is possibly TRBD2 (5 bases). Trimming removed 5 bases at V and 6 bases at J, with 14 bases between. CDR3 length equals 13 residues. Germline loops: CDR1 SSHAT, CDR2 FNYEAQ (reference sequence).